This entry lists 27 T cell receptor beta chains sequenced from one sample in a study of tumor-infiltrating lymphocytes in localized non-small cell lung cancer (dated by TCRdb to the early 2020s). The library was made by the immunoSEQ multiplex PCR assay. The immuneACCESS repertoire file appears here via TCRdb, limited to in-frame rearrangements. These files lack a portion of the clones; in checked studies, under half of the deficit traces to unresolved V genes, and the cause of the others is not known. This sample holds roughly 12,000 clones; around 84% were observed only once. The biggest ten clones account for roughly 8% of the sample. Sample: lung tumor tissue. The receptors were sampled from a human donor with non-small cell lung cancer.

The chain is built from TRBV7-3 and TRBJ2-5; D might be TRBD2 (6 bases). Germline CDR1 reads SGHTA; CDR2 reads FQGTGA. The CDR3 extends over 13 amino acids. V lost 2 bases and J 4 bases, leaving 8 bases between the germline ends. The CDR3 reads CASSLAGPETQYF. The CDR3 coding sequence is TGTGCCAGCAGCTTAGCGGGACCAGAGACCCAGTACTTC.

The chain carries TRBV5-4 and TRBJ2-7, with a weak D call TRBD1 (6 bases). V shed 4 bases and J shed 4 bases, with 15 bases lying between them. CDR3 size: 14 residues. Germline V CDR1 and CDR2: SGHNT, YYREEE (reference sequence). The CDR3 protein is CASSPRDTSYEQYF. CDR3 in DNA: TGTGCCAGCAGCCCCCGGGACACTTCTTACGAGCAGTACTTC. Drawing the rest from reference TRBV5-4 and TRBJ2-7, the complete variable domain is ETGVTQSPTHLIKTRGQQVTLRCSSQSGHNTVSWYQQALGQGPQFIFQYYREEENGRGNFPPRFSGLQFPNYSSELNVNALELDDSALYLCASSPRDTSYEQYFGPGTRLTVT.

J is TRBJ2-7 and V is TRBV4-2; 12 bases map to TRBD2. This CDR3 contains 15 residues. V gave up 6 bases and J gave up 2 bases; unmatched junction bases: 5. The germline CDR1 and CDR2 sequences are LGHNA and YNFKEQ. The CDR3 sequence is CASSSGLAGTYEQYF. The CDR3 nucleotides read TGTGCCAGCAGTTCCGGACTAGCGGGGACCTACGAGCAGTACTTC.

CDR3 sequence reads: CASSLGTSFGEQYF. CDR3 bases: TGTGCCAGCAGCTTAGGGACTAGTTTCGGAGAGCAGTACTTC. The chain is built from TRBV11-2 and TRBJ2-7, with 7 bases aligning to TRBD2. Germline V gene lookup returns CDR1 SGHAT and CDR2 FQNNGV. This CDR3 contains 14 residues. The ends lost 1 base at V and 7 bases at J; junction bases unmatched: 7. Drawing the rest from reference TRBV11-2 and TRBJ2-7, the complete variable domain is EAGVAQSPRYKIIEKRQSVAFWCNPISGHATLYWYQQILGQGPKLLIQFQNNGVVDDSQLPKDRFSAERLKGVDSTLKIQPAKLEDSAVYLCASSLGTSFGEQYFGPGTRLTVT.

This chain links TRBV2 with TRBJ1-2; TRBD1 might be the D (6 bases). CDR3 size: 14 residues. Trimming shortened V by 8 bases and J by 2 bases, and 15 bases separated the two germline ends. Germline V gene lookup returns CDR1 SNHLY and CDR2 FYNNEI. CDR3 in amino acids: CASGRQVLNYGYTF. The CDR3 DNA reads TGTGCCAGCGGCCGACAGGTCTTAAACTATGGCTACACCTTC.

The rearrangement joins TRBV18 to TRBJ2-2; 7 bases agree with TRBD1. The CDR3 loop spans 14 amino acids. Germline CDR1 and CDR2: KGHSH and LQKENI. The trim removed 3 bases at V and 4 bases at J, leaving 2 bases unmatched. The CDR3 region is CASSPTGFTGELFF. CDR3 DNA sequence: TGTGCCAGCTCACCGACAGGGTTCACCGGGGAGCTGTTTTTT.

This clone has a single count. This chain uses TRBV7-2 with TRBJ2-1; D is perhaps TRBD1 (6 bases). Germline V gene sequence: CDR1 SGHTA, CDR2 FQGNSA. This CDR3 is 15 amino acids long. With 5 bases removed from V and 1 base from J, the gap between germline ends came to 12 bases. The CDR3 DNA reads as TGTGCCAGCAGCCGTGGGGGCCAATCCTACAATGAGCAGTTCTTC. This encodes CASSRGGQSYNEQFF.

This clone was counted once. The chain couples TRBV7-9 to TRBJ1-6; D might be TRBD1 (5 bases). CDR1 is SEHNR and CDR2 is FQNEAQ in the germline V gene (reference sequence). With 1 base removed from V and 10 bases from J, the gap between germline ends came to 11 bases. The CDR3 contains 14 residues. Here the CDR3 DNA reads TGTGCCAGCAGCTTAGGTCCGGGGGAATCACCCCTCCACTTT. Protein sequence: CASSLGPGESPLHF.

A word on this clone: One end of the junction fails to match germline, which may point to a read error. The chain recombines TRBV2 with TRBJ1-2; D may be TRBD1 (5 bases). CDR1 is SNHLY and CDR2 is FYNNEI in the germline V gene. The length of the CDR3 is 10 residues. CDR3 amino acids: CASKDSDRFF. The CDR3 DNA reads TGTGCCAGCAAAGACAGCGATCGTTTCTTC.

In nucleotides, the CDR3 is TGTGCCATCAGAGCGGGAGCCGGCTACGAGCAGTACTTC. Protein sequence: CAIRAGAGYEQYF. V and J are TRBV10-3 and TRBJ2-7; 8 bases fit TRBD2. The CDR3 is 13 residues long. From germline, CDR1 is ENHRY and CDR2 SYGVKD. After removal of 6 bases from V and 3 bases from J, the junction contained 4 bases not matched to a gene.

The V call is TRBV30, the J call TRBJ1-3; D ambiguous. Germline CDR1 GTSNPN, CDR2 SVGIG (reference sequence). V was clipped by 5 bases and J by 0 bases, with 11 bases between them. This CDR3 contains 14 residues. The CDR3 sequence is CAWHIVSSGNTIYF. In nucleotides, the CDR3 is TGTGCCTGGCATATCGTTAGCTCTGGAAACACCATATATTTT.

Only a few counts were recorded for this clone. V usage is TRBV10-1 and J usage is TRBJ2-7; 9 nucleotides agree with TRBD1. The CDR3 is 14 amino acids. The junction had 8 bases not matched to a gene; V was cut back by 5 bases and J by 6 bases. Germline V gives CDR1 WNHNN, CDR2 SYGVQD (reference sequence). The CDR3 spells CASSNGTGFGEQYF. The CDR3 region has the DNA TGCGCCAGCAGTAACGGGACAGGGTTTGGCGAGCAGTACTTC.

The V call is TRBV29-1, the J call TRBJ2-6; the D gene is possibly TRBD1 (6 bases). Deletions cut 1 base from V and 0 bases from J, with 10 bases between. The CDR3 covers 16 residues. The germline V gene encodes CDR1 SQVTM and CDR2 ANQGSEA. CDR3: CSVEGRGVSGANVLTF. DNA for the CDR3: TGCAGCGTTGAAGGCAGGGGTGTCTCTGGGGCCAACGTCCTGACTTTC.

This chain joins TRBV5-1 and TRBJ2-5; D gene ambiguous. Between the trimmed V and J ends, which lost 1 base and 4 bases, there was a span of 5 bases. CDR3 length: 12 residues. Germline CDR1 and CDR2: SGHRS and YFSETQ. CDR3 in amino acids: CASSLWGETQYF. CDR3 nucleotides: TGCGCCAGCAGCTTGTGGGGAGAGACCCAGTACTTC.

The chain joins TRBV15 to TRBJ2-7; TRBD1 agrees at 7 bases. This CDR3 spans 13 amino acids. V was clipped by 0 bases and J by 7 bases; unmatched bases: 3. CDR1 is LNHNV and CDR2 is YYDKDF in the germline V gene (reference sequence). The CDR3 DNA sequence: TGTGCCACCAGCAGAGATACAGGGGATGAGCAGTACTTC. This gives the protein CATSRDTGDEQYF.

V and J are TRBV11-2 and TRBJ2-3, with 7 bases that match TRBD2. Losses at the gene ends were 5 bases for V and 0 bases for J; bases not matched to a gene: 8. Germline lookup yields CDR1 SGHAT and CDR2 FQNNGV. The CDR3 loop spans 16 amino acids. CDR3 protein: CASSQAASGSTDTQYF. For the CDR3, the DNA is TGTGCCAGCAGCCAGGCGGCTAGCGGTAGCACAGATACGCAGTATTTT.

CDR3 bases: TGTGCCAGCAGCAAAGCCCCAGGGGGTCCGTCACCCCTCCACTTT. It specifies CASSKAPGGPSPLHF. The chain uses TRBV21-1 and TRBJ1-6; TRBD1 was called by the table and not checked on the DNA. TRBV21-1 is recorded as a pseudogene. This CDR3 is 15 amino acids long.

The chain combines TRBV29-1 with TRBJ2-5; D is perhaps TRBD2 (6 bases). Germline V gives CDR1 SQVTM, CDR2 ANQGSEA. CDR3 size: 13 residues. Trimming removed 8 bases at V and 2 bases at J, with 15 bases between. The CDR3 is CSSDGTLQETQYF. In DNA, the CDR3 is TGCAGCAGCGACGGGACTCTTCAAGAGACCCAGTACTTC.

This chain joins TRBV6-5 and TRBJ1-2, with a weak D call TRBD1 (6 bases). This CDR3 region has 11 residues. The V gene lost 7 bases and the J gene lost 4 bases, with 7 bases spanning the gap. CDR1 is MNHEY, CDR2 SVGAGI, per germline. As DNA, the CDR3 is TGTGCCAGCACCAGGGGCTATGGCTACACCTTC. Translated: CASTRGYGYTF.

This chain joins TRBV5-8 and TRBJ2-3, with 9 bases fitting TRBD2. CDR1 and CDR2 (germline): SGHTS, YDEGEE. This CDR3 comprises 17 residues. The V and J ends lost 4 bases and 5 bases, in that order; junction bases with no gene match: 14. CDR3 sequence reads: CASSPLSGRLAVDTQYF. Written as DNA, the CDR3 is TGTGCCAGCAGCCCCCTCTCCGGGAGACTAGCGGTAGATACGCAGTATTTT.

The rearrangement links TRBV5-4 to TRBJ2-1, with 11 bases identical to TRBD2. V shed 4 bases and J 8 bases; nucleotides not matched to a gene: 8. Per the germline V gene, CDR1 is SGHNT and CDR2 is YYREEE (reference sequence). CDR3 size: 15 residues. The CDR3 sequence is CASSLLAGGGDEQFF. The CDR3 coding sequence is TGTGCCAGCAGCCTCCTAGCGGGAGGAGGCGATGAGCAGTTCTTC.

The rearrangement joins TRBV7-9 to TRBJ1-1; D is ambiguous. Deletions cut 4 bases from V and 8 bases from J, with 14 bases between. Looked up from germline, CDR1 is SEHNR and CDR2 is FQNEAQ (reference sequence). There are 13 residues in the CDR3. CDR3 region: CASSSRPASEAFF. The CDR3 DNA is TGTGCCAGCAGCTCGCGCCCAGCTAGCGAAGCTTTCTTT.

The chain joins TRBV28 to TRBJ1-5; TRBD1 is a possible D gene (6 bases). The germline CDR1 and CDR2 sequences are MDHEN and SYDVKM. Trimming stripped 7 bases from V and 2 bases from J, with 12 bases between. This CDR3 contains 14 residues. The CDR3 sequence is CASTLGGGNQPQHF. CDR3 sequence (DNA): TGTGCCAGCACCCTAGGGGGGGGCAATCAGCCCCAGCATTTT.

The CDR3 region has the DNA TGTGCCAGCAGCGCCAGCAACTGGGGGGGAGAGCAGTTCTTC. Its protein is CASSASNWGGEQFF. V usage is TRBV21-1 and J usage is TRBJ2-1; the table's D call, TRBD2, has no DNA check behind it. TRBV21-1 is assigned pseudogene status. This CDR3 spans 14 amino acids.

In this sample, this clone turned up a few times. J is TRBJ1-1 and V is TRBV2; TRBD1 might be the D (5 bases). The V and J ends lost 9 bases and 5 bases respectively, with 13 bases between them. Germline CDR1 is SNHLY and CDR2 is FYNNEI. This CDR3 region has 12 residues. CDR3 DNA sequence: TGTGCCAGGAGGGCGGGGGGAACTGAAGCTTTCTTT. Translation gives CARRAGGTEAFF.

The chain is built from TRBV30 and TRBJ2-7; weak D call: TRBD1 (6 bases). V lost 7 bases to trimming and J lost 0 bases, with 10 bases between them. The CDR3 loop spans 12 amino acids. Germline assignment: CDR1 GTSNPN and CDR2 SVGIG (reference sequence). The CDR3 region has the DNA TGTGCCTCCACACAGGGCTCCTACGAGCAGTACTTC. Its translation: CASTQGSYEQYF.

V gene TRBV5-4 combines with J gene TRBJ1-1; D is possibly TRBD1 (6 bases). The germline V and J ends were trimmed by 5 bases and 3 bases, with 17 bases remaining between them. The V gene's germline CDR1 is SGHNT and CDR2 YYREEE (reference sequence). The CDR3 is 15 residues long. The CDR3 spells CASSSDDRFYTEAFF. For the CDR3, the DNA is TGTGCCAGCAGTTCCGATGACAGGTTTTACACTGAAGCTTTCTTT.